The 26 T cell receptor beta chains below were found in one sample sequenced in a study of shared clonotypes between healthy human individuals. Only in-frame clones appear in the TCRdb table, and some are missing; sequencing was by immunoSEQ multiplex PCR. The data contain hundreds of thousands of clones, roughly four fifths of them singletons. The material sequenced was PBMCs. The receptors derive from a woman between 35 and 50 years old in good health. Some clones in this sample may be carry-over from other donors' samples.

The chain joins TRBV19 to TRBJ1-2; D ambiguous. This CDR3 is 14 amino acids long. V was trimmed by 8 bases and J by 0 bases, leaving 13 bases between them. Germline V gene data show CDR1 as LNHDA and CDR2 as SQIVND (reference sequence). DNA for the CDR3: TGTGCCAGTCGGCCGACCACCGCTAACTATGGCTACACCTTC. This sequence encodes CASRPTTANYGYTF. Combining the CDR3 with reference TRBV19 and TRBJ1-2 gives the whole variable domain DGGITQSPKYLFRKEGQNVTLSCEQNLNHDAMYWYRQDPGQGLRLIYYSQIVNDFQKGDIAEGYSVSREKKESFPLTVTSAQKNPTAFYLCASRPTTANYGYTFGSGTRLTVV.

This chain joins TRBV29-1 and TRBJ2-1; 10 nucleotides match TRBD2. This CDR3 spans 12 amino acids. Trimming at V came to 4 bases and at J to 9 bases, leaving 3 bases not matched to a gene. Germline values: CDR1 SQVTM, CDR2 ANQGSEA. CDR3 residues: CSVVASGGEQFF. CDR3 bases: TGCAGCGTTGTGGCTAGCGGGGGTGAGCAGTTCTTC.

This clone was seen just once. The chain links TRBV18 to TRBJ1-2; 8 bases map to TRBD1. The CDR3 is 18 residues long. The V and J ends lost 6 bases and 2 bases, in that order; junction bases with no gene match: 17. Germline V lookup: CDR1 KGHSH, CDR2 LQKENI. CDR3 DNA sequence: TGTGCCAGCTCTCAGACCCCAGGGGGCCGGGATCTGAACTATGGCTACACCTTC. Protein: CASSQTPGGRDLNYGYTF.

The rearrangement uses TRBV5-8 and TRBJ2-5, with D possibly called TRBD1 or TRBD2 (6 bases each). Germline CDR1 is SGHTS and CDR2 is YDEGEE. The CDR3 has 14 amino acids. With 1 base removed from V and 3 bases from J, the gap between germline ends came to 10 bases. CDR3 region: CASSLRGAEETQYF. The CDR3, as DNA: TGTGCCAGCAGCTTGAGGGGGGCAGAAGAGACCCAGTACTTC.

The V and J genes are TRBV6-6 and TRBJ1-5; tentatively, D is TRBD1 (6 bases). V was trimmed by 6 bases and J by 6 bases, leaving 15 bases between them. Germline V gives CDR1 MNHNY, CDR2 SVGAGI (reference sequence). This CDR3 has 14 residues. CDR3 in amino acids: CASSDGTSAQPQHF. The CDR3 nucleotides are TGTGCCAGCAGCGATGGGACAAGCGCTCAGCCCCAGCATTTT.

The chain uses TRBV29-1 and TRBJ2-7, with 12 bases that match TRBD2. Trimming at V came to 6 bases and at J to 1 base, leaving 1 base not matched to a gene. CDR3 length equals 13 residues. CDR1 SQVTM and CDR2 ANQGSEA come from the germline V gene. The CDR3 coding sequence is TGCAGCGTGACTAGCGGGAGTTCCTACGAGCAGTACTTC. Translating gives CSVTSGSSYEQYF.

This clone was observed a few times. The chain uses TRBV5-4 and TRBJ1-5; no reliable D call. The CDR3 covers 12 residues. Germline assignment: CDR1 SGHNT and CDR2 YYREEE (reference sequence). Trimming removed 0 bases at V and 6 bases at J, with 4 bases between. CDR3 protein: CASSLAGQPQHF. CDR3 DNA: TGTGCCAGCAGCTTGGCCGGTCAGCCCCAGCATTTT.

The chain links TRBV11-2 to TRBJ2-3; 8 nucleotides line up with TRBD2. Germline trimming cut 5 bases from V and 0 bases from J; bases unmatched to any gene: 4. The CDR3 covers 15 residues. The germline gives CDR1 SGHAT, CDR2 FQNNGV. The CDR3 DNA sequence: TGTGCCAGCAGCCAATCTAGCGGGAGCACAGATACGCAGTATTTT. It translates to CASSQSSGSTDTQYF.

The chain recombines TRBV9 with TRBJ2-1; no reliable D call. Germline lookup yields CDR1 SGDLS and CDR2 YYNGEE. The CDR3 contains 13 residues. Trimming removed 0 bases from V and 10 bases from J, with 11 bases in between. CDR3 DNA sequence: TGTGCCAGCAGCGTAGCGGCGAGCGCGGAGCAGTTCTTC. It encodes CASSVAASAEQFF.

This chain connects TRBV6-5 to TRBJ2-6; D gene ambiguous. Germline V CDR1 and CDR2: MNHEY, SVGAGI. The CDR3 has 13 residues. With 8 bases removed from V and 3 bases from J, the gap between germline ends came to 8 bases. The CDR3 loop reads CASLRRGANVLTF. In DNA form, the CDR3 reads TGTGCCAGCCTAAGGCGTGGGGCCAACGTCCTGACTTTC.

This clone was seen a few times. This chain uses TRBV28 with TRBJ2-3; D gene unclear. Germline assignment: CDR1 MDHEN and CDR2 SYDVKM. The V and J ends lost 1 base and 4 bases respectively, with 9 bases between them. The CDR3 length is 14 residues. The CDR3: CASSLSRVADTQYF. CDR3 bases: TGTGCCAGCAGTTTATCCCGGGTAGCAGATACGCAGTATTTT.

The chain joins TRBV29-1 to TRBJ2-3; D is unclear. V was clipped by 0 bases and J by 0 bases, with 10 bases between them. Germline CDR1 SQVTM, CDR2 ANQGSEA. CDR3 length: 15 residues. The CDR3 nucleotides read TGCAGCGTTGAAGATCGTGGCCGGAGCACAGATACGCAGTATTTT. Encoded protein: CSVEDRGRSTDTQYF.

This chain connects TRBV28 to TRBJ2-3; no clear D gene. This CDR3 comprises 14 residues. CDR1 and CDR2 (germline): MDHEN, SYDVKM. Trimming left V 2 bases short and J 3 bases short, with 9 bases between. CDR3 sequence reads: CASSLHSRTDTQYF. CDR3 coding DNA: TGTGCCAGCAGTTTACATAGCAGGACAGATACGCAGTATTTT.

The rearrangement links TRBV6-6 to TRBJ2-7, with a possible D match to TRBD1 (6 bases). Trimming cost V 5 bases and J 6 bases, with 17 bases left between them. Germline V gene lookup returns CDR1 MNHNY and CDR2 SVGAGI (reference sequence). This CDR3 is 14 amino acids long. The CDR3 here is CASSRRQVRGEQYF. For the CDR3, the DNA is TGTGCCAGCAGTCGCCGACAGGTTAGAGGCGAGCAGTACTTC.

V gene TRBV10-3 combines with J gene TRBJ2-7; tentatively, D is TRBD1 (6 bases). Trimming pared 0 bases from V and 7 bases from J, leaving 10 bases between. Germline loops: CDR1 ENHRY, CDR2 SYGVKD. CDR3 size: 13 residues. The CDR3 DNA follows: TGTGCCATCAGTGAGTCAGCACAGGGAGAGCAGTACTTC. Residues: CAISESAQGEQYF.

The chain joins TRBV10-3 to TRBJ2-1; D is possibly TRBD1 or TRBD2 (5 bases each). Germline CDR1 and CDR2: ENHRY and SYGVKD. The CDR3 is 15 amino acids. V dropped 6 bases and J dropped 4 bases, with 16 bases sitting between them. CDR3 loop: CAIRRGAGSYNEQFF. CDR3 coding DNA: TGTGCCATCAGGCGAGGGGCAGGGTCTTACAATGAGCAGTTCTTC.

A note on this clone: A read error may be the cause here, since a much bigger clone is one base away. Different DNA sequences within this sample yield the same CDR3. The CDR3 region has the DNA TGTGCCAGCAGTTTAACCGGCCCCAGCAGTGGGGCCAACGTACTGACTTTC. Translation: CASSLTGPSSGANVLTF. The gene calls are TRBV27 and TRBJ2-6, with a tentative D call TRBD1 (5 bases). Germline loops: CDR1 MNHEY, CDR2 SMNVEV (reference sequence). The CDR3 loop spans 17 amino acids.

A word on this clone: Other DNA sequences in the same sample also yield this CDR3. V usage is TRBV10-3 and J usage is TRBJ2-7; D unresolved. CDR1 ENHRY and CDR2 SYGVKD come from the germline V gene. V lost 4 bases to trimming and J lost 3 bases, with 4 bases between them. The CDR3 sequence is 11 residues long. The DNA for the CDR3 is TGTGCCATCAGTGGCGGCTACGAGCAGTACTTC. It specifies CAISGGYEQYF.

The genes are TRBV9 and TRBJ2-7; 16 bases fit TRBD2. In germline, CDR1 is SGDLS, CDR2 YYNGEE. Losses at the gene ends were 3 bases for V and 4 bases for J; bases not matched to a gene: 7. This CDR3 comprises 17 residues. CDR3 nucleotides: TGTGCCAGCAGCGACGCCGGGACTAGCGGGAGGGAATACGAGCAGTACTTC. Protein product: CASSDAGTSGREYEQYF.

The genes are TRBV5-4 and TRBJ2-1; 13 nucleotides agree with TRBD2. V dropped 0 bases and J dropped 7; count of bases not matched to a gene: 4. CDR1 and CDR2 (germline): SGHNT, YYREEE (reference sequence). The CDR3 has 16 residues. The CDR3 reads CASSLGGLAGNNEQFF. For the CDR3, the DNA is TGTGCCAGCAGCTTGGGGGGACTAGCGGGAAATAATGAGCAGTTCTTC.

The V gene is TRBV28, the J gene TRBJ1-1; TRBD1 matches at 7 bases. The length of the CDR3 is 15 residues. The junction had 7 bases not matched to a gene; V was cut back by 0 bases and J by 6 bases. CDR1 is MDHEN and CDR2 is SYDVKM in the germline V gene. The chain's CDR3 is CASSLWGQRFAEAFF. The CDR3 nucleotides are TGTGCCAGCAGTTTATGGGGACAGAGGTTCGCTGAAGCTTTCTTT. Looking up the rest from reference TRBV28 and TRBJ1-1 gives the full variable domain: DVKVTQSSRYLVKRTGEKVFLECVQDMDHENMFWYRQDPGLGLRLIYFSYDVKMKEKGDIPEGYSVSREKKERFSLILESASTNQTSMYLCASSLWGQRFAEAFFGQGTRLTVV.

The chain links TRBV27 to TRBJ1-2; D remains ambiguous. The CDR3 totals 14 residues. Germline CDR1 MNHEY, CDR2 SMNVEV (reference sequence). V was trimmed by 6 bases and J by 2 bases, leaving 13 bases between them. The CDR3 bases are TGTGCCAGCAGCCCCAGAGTGGGGAACTATGGCTACACCTTC. Translation gives CASSPRVGNYGYTF.

CDR3 region: CASSFRVGEWSTGELFF. In nucleotides, the CDR3 is TGTGCCAGCAGTTTCCGGGTAGGGGAGTGGAGCACCGGGGAGCTGTTTTTT. This chain connects TRBV28 to TRBJ2-2; TRBD1 or TRBD2 may be the D gene (5 bases each). Per the germline V gene, CDR1 is MDHEN and CDR2 is SYDVKM. V lost 3 bases to trimming and J lost 4 bases, with 18 bases between them. The CDR3 length is 17 residues.

This sequence joins TRBV7-2 and TRBJ1-5; maybe TRBD1 (5 bases). Germline values: CDR1 SGHTA, CDR2 FQGNSA. The ends were cut back, 6 bases at V and 5 bases at J, with 14 bases in the middle. CDR3 length: 14 residues. The CDR3 protein is CASSARGGDQPQHF. The CDR3 DNA sequence: TGTGCCAGCAGTGCCCGGGGAGGGGATCAGCCCCAGCATTTT.

The J gene is TRBJ1-5, the V gene TRBV28; TRBD1 matches at 7 bases. Germline lookup yields CDR1 MDHEN and CDR2 SYDVKM. The CDR3 is 15 amino acids. The V gene end was trimmed by 1 base and the J gene end by 4 bases; junction bases not matched to a gene: 4. The CDR3: CASSLLQGSNQPQHF. The DNA of the CDR3 is TGTGCCAGCAGTTTATTACAGGGGTCTAATCAGCCCCAGCATTTT. The full variable domain, completed using reference TRBV28 and TRBJ1-5, is DVKVTQSSRYLVKRTGEKVFLECVQDMDHENMFWYRQDPGLGLRLIYFSYDVKMKEKGDIPEGYSVSREKKERFSLILESASTNQTSMYLCASSLLQGSNQPQHFGDGTRLSIL.

The CDR3: CASSFLAGLSNEQFF. The CDR3 nucleotides read TGTGCCAGCAGCTTTCTAGCGGGCCTTTCCAATGAGCAGTTCTTC. V and J are TRBV7-2 and TRBJ2-1, with TRBD2 matching 8 bases. The germline gives CDR1 SGHTA, CDR2 FQGNSA. V lost 3 bases and J lost 6; bases outside the gene matches: 7. The CDR3 contains 15 residues.